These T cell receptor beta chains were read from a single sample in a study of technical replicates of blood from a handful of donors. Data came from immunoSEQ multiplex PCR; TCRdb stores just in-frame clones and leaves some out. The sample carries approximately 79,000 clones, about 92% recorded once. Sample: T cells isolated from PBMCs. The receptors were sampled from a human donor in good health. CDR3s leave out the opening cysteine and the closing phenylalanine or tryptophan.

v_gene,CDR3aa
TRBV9,ASSVDSEQF
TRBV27,ASSLLAGEQF
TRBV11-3,ASSLGAGSYEQY
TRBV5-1,ASFRDTGTNTQY
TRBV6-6,ASSYPTTGSYEQY
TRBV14,ASSQLAGTYEQY
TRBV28,ATRKLPGLAAGELF
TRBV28,ATYTTASNEKLF
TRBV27,ASRIGQGYGYT
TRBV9,ASSVGASGRYEGEQY
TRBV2,AAEGPRGYT
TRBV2,ASKQEINQPQH
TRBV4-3,ASSQDFTGPAADTQY
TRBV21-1,ASRTGSTPYNEQF
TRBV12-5,ASGLELTGQNTEAF
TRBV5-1,ASSLAGQGSYTEAF
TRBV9,ASSVYGNPDTQY
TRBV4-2,ASSQVETLNYEQY
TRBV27,ASSFWREDGDTQY
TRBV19,ASSPRTSGRAETQY
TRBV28,ASSYGPYAGGELF
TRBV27,ASSNRGVYYEQY
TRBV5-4,ASSVTGVNTEAF
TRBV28,ASSLTGVTGELF
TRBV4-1,ASSPAGYGYT
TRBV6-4,ASSQRGSYNEQF
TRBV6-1,ASRWTGGYEQY
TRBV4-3,ASSQRQTPLEAF
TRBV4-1,ASSQERGTDYGYT
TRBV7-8,ASSSSGAPNQPQH
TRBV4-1,ASPLGQVHGTQY
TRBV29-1,STGGLGGVETQY
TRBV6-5,ASSYSDSTEAF
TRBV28,ASSFIRQGANYGYT
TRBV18,ASSPPSAPLYEQY
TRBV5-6,ASSLVREIRGDEQY
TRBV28,ASYYYGYT
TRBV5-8,ASSLRTGGGGYT
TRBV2,ASSGEREIDEQY
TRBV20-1,SAIVYGYT
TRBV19,ASRPLGTKNEKLF
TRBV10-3,AIGTDNYGYT
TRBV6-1,ASKNWDRASGNEY
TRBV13,ASSSSRDRGGRDEQY
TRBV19,ASSTIAGGNQPQH
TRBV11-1,ASSTDRGRIETQY
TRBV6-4,ASSPQGASSDEQY
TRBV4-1,ASSQDWESYENTQY
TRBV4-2,ASSHPLGEQY
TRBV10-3,AIMLGGTLSGELF
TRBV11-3,ASSLGTVAKNIQY
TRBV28,ASSPGPGLFTDTQY
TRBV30,AWSVSGTGGALLDEQY
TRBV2,ASRWDRVNDGYT
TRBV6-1,ASSEWGVTEAF